The T cell receptor (beta chain) described here comes from a study of CD8 T cells in Susac syndrome. With random hexamers, roughly 0.45 to 1 ug RNA was reverse transcribed. MiXCR, applied by TCRdb to the immunoSEQ multiplex PCR reads, yields one record per CDR3 protein. The data hold 100,000 to 150,000 distinct CDR3 sequences, with just under 95% observed a single time. The germline V gene has CDR1 MGHRA and CDR2 YSYEKL. V dropped 0 bases and J dropped 4; count of bases not matched to a gene: 5. The CDR3 is made up of 15 amino acids. This clonotype was counted a few times. V gene TRBV4-1 combines with J gene TRBJ1-1, with TRBD1 matching 7 bases. Source material: CD8+ T cells from PBMCs. The clonotype was recovered from a human donor with Susac syndrome. The CDR3 loop reads CASSQDWQGGTEAFF. CDR3 bases: TGCGCCAGCAGCCAAGATTGGCAGGGGGGCACTGAAGCTTTCTTT.